This T cell receptor beta chain was sequenced during a study of T cell repertoires in cytomegalovirus infection. Study overall: An indication of both CMV infection and matching HLA type came from public TCR beta signatures. General study results and limits: CMV carriers with the relevant HLA were identified by cumulative public TCR beta family frequency. Dominating the ex vivo response were HLA-C-restricted CMV-specific TCR beta clonotypes.

Using its own MiXCR run on the reads, TCRdb lists one record per CDR3 protein. Of fewer than 700,000 distinct CDR3 sequences in the sample, approximately 24% were seen once. This CDR3 has 15 residues. The V gene end was trimmed by 3 bases and the J gene end by 5 bases; junction bases not matched to a gene: 7. CDR1 and CDR2 (germline): ENHRY, SYGVKD. The sample holds many counts of this clonotype. Antigen unknown. The sample taken for sequencing was CD8+ T cells from PBMCs. The rearrangement joins TRBV10-3 to TRBJ2-5, with 9 positions matching TRBD2. The TCR comes from a human donor in good health (CMV status not recorded). Some clones in this sample may be carry-over from other donors' samples. CDR3 nucleotide sequence: TGTGCCATCAGTGACTTCCCTAGCGGGGATGAGACCCAGTACTTC. Translating it yields CAISDFPSGDETQYF.